This TCR beta chain is from a study of T cell responses to AZD1222 COVID-19 vaccine. Study findings and constraints: Females outnumbered males among donors, who were mostly white British; clonal diversity was possibly underestimated. Nearly half of unique spike-specific TCRs reportedly avoided B.1.351 and B.1.1.7 mutated regions.

As to this clone: Its antigen remains unknown.

Here immunoSEQ multiplex PCR was the method, and the copy in TCRdb shows in-frame clones only, minus some. The profile shows roughly 150,000 clones, 85% to 95% of them singletons. The germline gives CDR1 LGHDT, CDR2 YNNKEL (reference sequence). Trimming left V 1 base short and J 0 bases short, with 5 bases between. This CDR3 comprises 14 residues. The source is an adult in good health. The material was peripheral blood, obtained on day 0 of AZD1222 vaccination. The chain uses TRBV3-1 (or the pseudogene TRBV3-2) and TRBJ2-3; D call uncertain. The CDR3 loop reads CASSQGSSTDTQYF. CDR3 nucleotides: TGTGCCAGCAGCCAAGGTTCTAGCACAGATACGCAGTATTTT.